The 30 T cell receptor beta chains below all came from one sample that was sequenced in a study of blood T cell repertoires in COVID-19. Only in-frame clones appear in the TCRdb table, and some are missing; sequencing was by immunoSEQ multiplex PCR. This repertoire shows approximately 350,000 clones, 75% to 90% found once; its top ten account for roughly 1%. Material: PBMCs or T cells enriched from blood (not recorded which). The origin of the receptors is a young man who had recovered from COVID-19.

The gene calls are TRBV5-6 and TRBJ2-1, with D perhaps matching TRBD1 (5 bases). The V gene's germline CDR1 is SGHDT and CDR2 YYEEEE. CDR3 length: 16 amino acids. V lost 1 base to trimming and J lost 1 base, with 12 bases between them. CDR3 in DNA: TGTGCCAGCAGCTTGATCTCAGGGCTTTCCTACAATGAGCAGTTCTTC. Amino acid sequence: CASSLISGLSYNEQFF.

The V gene is TRBV30, the J gene TRBJ2-3; 12 bases match TRBD1. After removal of 5 bases from V and 4 bases from J, the junction contained 10 bases not matched to a gene. The CDR3 totals 16 residues. In germline, CDR1 is GTSNPN, CDR2 SVGIG (reference sequence). CDR3: CAWGSGTGGLADTQYF. The CDR3 coding sequence is TGTGCCTGGGGATCCGGGACAGGGGGCCTCGCAGATACGCAGTATTTT.

The chain has TRBV28 and TRBJ2-1, with 11 bases lining up with TRBD2. The CDR3 has 13 residues. The V and J ends lost 6 bases and 15 bases, in that order; junction bases with no gene match: 10. CDR1 and CDR2 from the germline V gene are MDHEN and SYDVKM. CDR3 bases: TGTGCCAGCAGCGGACTAGCGGGCGGGTTGAGGTTCTTC. It yields the protein CASSGLAGGLRFF.

The chain combines TRBV2 with TRBJ2-3, with TRBD2 matching over 9 bases. Germline V gene sequence: CDR1 SNHLY, CDR2 FYNNEI. The junction had 2 bases not matched to a gene; V was cut back by 4 bases and J by 3 bases. The CDR3 totals 14 residues. The CDR3 DNA is TGTGCCAGCAGTGTGCTAGCGGGGACAGATACGCAGTATTTT. It yields the protein CASSVLAGTDTQYF.

The chain links TRBV2 to TRBJ1-2; D is unresolved. The CDR3 length is 12 residues. The germline V and J ends were trimmed by 2 bases and 8 bases, with 9 bases remaining between them. Per germline, CDR1 SNHLY and CDR2 FYNNEI. The DNA for the CDR3 is TGTGCCAGCAGTGAACGGGGTAGGGGCTACACCTTC. It codes for CASSERGRGYTF.

The rearrangement joins TRBV7-3 to TRBJ1-2, with 9 bases aligning to TRBD1. This CDR3 has 16 amino acids. Germline V CDR1 and CDR2: SGHTA, FQGTGA. J was trimmed by 8 bases and V by 2 bases; bases with no gene match: 12. CDR3 bases: TGTGCCAGCAGCTTACGACCCGACAGGGGGATGGAGGGCTACACCTTC. Translating gives CASSLRPDRGMEGYTF.

The chain has TRBV10-3 and TRBJ2-7; D possibly corresponds to TRBD1 (5 bases). The CDR3 totals 17 residues. V lost 0 bases and J lost 4, with 19 bases in between. Germline CDR1 reads ENHRY; CDR2 reads SYGVKD. The DNA for the CDR3 is TGTGCCATCAGTGAGTCGACTCAGGGCCACCCCCTTTACGAGCAGTACTTC. Translating it yields CAISESTQGHPLYEQYF.

The chain couples TRBV9 to TRBJ1-2; D gene unclear. The V and J ends lost 3 bases and 5 bases respectively, with 17 bases between them. Per germline, CDR1 SGDLS and CDR2 YYNGEE. The CDR3 is 15 amino acids. CDR3: CASSGRGHSRYGYTF. In nucleotides, the CDR3 is TGTGCCAGCAGCGGGCGAGGGCACTCCCGATATGGCTACACCTTC.

This chain joins TRBV7-6 and TRBJ2-7, with D maybe TRBD2 (7 bases). The germline V gene encodes CDR1 SGHVS and CDR2 FNYEAQ. The CDR3 covers 14 residues. Trimming removed 2 bases at V and 6 bases at J, with 14 bases between. The CDR3 bases are TGTGCCAGCAGCTTAAATCGGGGGGCGACCGAGCAGTACTTC. Protein: CASSLNRGATEQYF.

The DNA of the CDR3 is TGTGCCACCAGTGATACGACAGGGGGCTCCTACAATGAGCAGTTCTTC. It yields the protein CATSDTTGGSYNEQFF. The V and J genes are TRBV24-1 and TRBJ2-1; TRBD1 agrees at 9 bases. The trim removed 3 bases at V and 0 bases at J, leaving 2 bases unmatched. Germline V gene sequence: CDR1 KGHDR, CDR2 SFDVKD. CDR3 length equals 16 residues.

The chain employs TRBV10-1 and TRBJ1-1; no clear D gene. Germline assignment: CDR1 WNHNN and CDR2 SYGVQD (reference sequence). Trimming pared 6 bases from V and 0 bases from J, leaving 8 bases between. CDR3 length: 13 amino acids. CDR3: CASSRKMNTEAFF. The CDR3, as DNA: TGCGCCAGCAGCAGAAAGATGAACACTGAAGCTTTCTTT.

The rearrangement links TRBV24-1 to TRBJ1-6; 10 bases align to TRBD1. Germline V lookup: CDR1 KGHDR, CDR2 SFDVKD. This CDR3 has 13 residues. The J segment lost 8 bases and the V segment lost 11 bases, leaving 5 bases of the junction unmatched. The CDR3, as DNA: TGTGCCATTCAGGGGACAGGGGATTCACCCCTCCACTTT. Translating gives CAIQGTGDSPLHF.

The V call is TRBV19, the J call TRBJ2-2, with 10 bases that match TRBD1. The CDR3 length is 15 residues. Germline CDR1 and CDR2: LNHDA and SQIVND (reference sequence). J was trimmed by 4 bases and V by 8 bases; bases with no gene match: 7. For the CDR3, the DNA is TGTGCCAGTGACGCGACAGGGGGCGGCACCGGGGAGCTGTTTTTT. Amino acid sequence: CASDATGGGTGELFF.

The gene calls are TRBV5-1 and TRBJ2-3, with D possibly being TRBD2 (6 bases). The V gene lost 3 bases and the J gene lost 0 bases, with 26 bases spanning the gap. The CDR3 extends over 20 amino acids. Looked up from germline, CDR1 is SGHRS and CDR2 is YFSETQ. The DNA for the CDR3 is TGCGCCAGCAGCTCGCGGCCCTTCAGCGGGCAGACTACTAGCACAGATACGCAGTATTTT. Its translation is CASSSRPFSGQTTSTDTQYF.

The chain joins TRBV4-2 to TRBJ1-4, with TRBD1 identical over 8 bases. This CDR3 contains 16 residues. V gave up 0 bases and J gave up 7 bases; unmatched junction bases: 7. Germline assignment: CDR1 LGHNA and CDR2 YNFKEQ. The CDR3 here is CASSQDLQGGFEKLFF. The CDR3 DNA sequence: TGTGCCAGCAGCCAAGATCTACAGGGGGGTTTTGAAAAACTGTTTTTT.

This clone was picked up one time. This chain connects TRBV4-1 to TRBJ2-7, with 7 positions matching TRBD1. The CDR3 totals 17 residues. Per the germline V gene, CDR1 is MGHRA and CDR2 is YSYEKL. The junction had 12 bases not matched to a gene; V was cut back by 4 bases and J by 0 bases. The CDR3 bases are TGCGCCAGCAGCCGGCAGACCTCCGGGACAGTCTCCTACGAGCAGTACTTC. It specifies CASSRQTSGTVSYEQYF.

The chain carries TRBV9 and TRBJ2-7, with 7 positions matching TRBD1. With 4 bases clipped from V and 3 bases from J, the junction kept 10 bases outside the gene matches. The CDR3 is made up of 15 amino acids. The germline gives CDR1 SGDLS, CDR2 YYNGEE. This CDR3 reads CASSSLPGQIYEQYF. Here the CDR3 DNA reads TGTGCCAGCAGCTCCCTCCCGGGACAGATCTACGAGCAGTACTTC.

Comments on this clone: At the DNA level, this CDR3 is encoded by other sequences in the same sample as well. This sequence joins TRBV3-1 (or the pseudogene TRBV3-2) and TRBJ1-6; 7 bases agree with TRBD1. Germline lookup yields CDR1 LGHDT and CDR2 YNNKEL (reference sequence). V was clipped by 4 bases and J by 5 bases; unmatched bases: 2. This CDR3 has 14 amino acids. The CDR3 nucleotides read TGTGCCAGCAGCCCTGGGACAGATAATTCACCCCTCCACTTT. It encodes CASSPGTDNSPLHF.

J is TRBJ2-7 and V is TRBV3-1 (or the pseudogene TRBV3-2), with TRBD2 identical over 10 bases. The CDR3 length is 21 residues. The germline gives CDR1 LGHDT, CDR2 YNNKEL (reference sequence). Trimming took 4 bases from V and 4 from J; bases not matched to a gene: 25. In DNA, the CDR3 is TGTGCCAGCAGCCCACCCGCGGCTGGGACTAGCGTAACCCCAGTCTTATACGAGCAGTACTTC. Encoded protein: CASSPPAAGTSVTPVLYEQYF.

The rearrangement joins TRBV28 to TRBJ2-3; TRBD1 agrees at 9 bases. V was clipped by 4 bases and J by 4 bases; unmatched bases: 3. Germline V gene data show CDR1 as MDHEN and CDR2 as SYDVKM. The CDR3 is 14 residues long. DNA of the CDR3: TGTGCCAGCAGTTCACGACAGGGGGCAGATACGCAGTATTTT. This codes for CASSSRQGADTQYF.

The chain links TRBV19 to TRBJ1-6; D is unresolved. Trimming took off 0 bases at V and 10 bases at J, with 10 bases between the two ends. Germline V CDR1 and CDR2: LNHDA, SQIVND (reference sequence). This CDR3 comprises 14 residues. The CDR3 sequence is CASSIDPGNSPLHF. CDR3 nucleotides: TGTGCCAGTAGTATAGATCCGGGTAACTCACCCCTCCACTTT.

V usage is TRBV12-5 and J usage is TRBJ2-1; 10 bases map to TRBD2. V trimming: 0 bases; J trimming: 1 base; junction bases outside the gene matches: 9. The germline V gene has CDR1 LGHNT and CDR2 FRNRAP. The CDR3 has 19 amino acids. The CDR3 nucleotides read TGTGCTAGTGGTTTGGTACGGGCTAGCGGGAGTAGTTCCTACAATGAGCAGTTCTTC. Translating it yields CASGLVRASGSSSYNEQFF. Together with reference TRBV12-5 and TRBJ2-1, the CDR3 gives the full variable domain: DARVTQTPRHKVTEMGQEVTMRCQPILGHNTVFWYRQTMMQGLELLAYFRNRAPLDDSGMPKDRFSAEMPDATLATLKIQPSEPRDSAVYFCASGLVRASGSSSYNEQFFGPGTRLTVL.

V usage is TRBV6-5 and J usage is TRBJ1-2, with a possible D match to TRBD1 (6 bases). CDR3 length equals 12 residues. CDR1 MNHEY and CDR2 SVGAGI come from the germline V gene. V was clipped by 2 bases and J by 7 bases, with 8 bases between them. The CDR3 is CASSYKGGGYTF. The CDR3 bases are TGTGCCAGCAGTTACAAAGGGGGTGGCTACACCTTC.

V gene TRBV7-6 combines with J gene TRBJ1-1; no reliable D call. Germline V CDR1 and CDR2: SGHVS, FNYEAQ. The CDR3 has 15 amino acids. V gave up 1 base and J gave up 4 bases, with 13 bases separating them. The CDR3 DNA reads TGTGCCAGCAGCTTAGGTACAGAGGGAAGCACTGAAGCTTTCTTT. Amino acids: CASSLGTEGSTEAFF.

The chain uses TRBV28 and TRBJ1-1; unclear D gene. The ends were cut back, 3 bases at V and 8 bases at J, with 7 bases in the middle. Germline V gene data show CDR1 as MDHEN and CDR2 as SYDVKM. The CDR3 contains 11 residues. CDR3 bases: TGTGCCAGCAGTTTTAGCAGAGAAGCTTTCTTT. Translating it yields CASSFSREAFF.

The chain joins TRBV5-4 to TRBJ2-3; 12 nucleotides match TRBD2. CDR1 and CDR2 (germline): SGHNT, YYREEE (reference sequence). The CDR3 spans 16 residues. J lost 6 bases, V lost 4 bases, and 9 bases had no gene match. The CDR3 region has the DNA TGTGCCAGCAGCCCGGGACTAGCGGGTCTAGGGGATACGCAGTATTTT. Translating gives CASSPGLAGLGDTQYF.

This sequence joins TRBV28 and TRBJ2-1; 8 bases match TRBD2. V lost 2 bases, J lost 5 bases, and 2 bases stayed unmatched. CDR1 and CDR2 from the germline V gene are MDHEN and SYDVKM. This CDR3 contains 14 residues. The CDR3 loop reads CASSLSSGDNEQFF. The CDR3 coding sequence is TGTGCCAGCAGTTTAAGTAGCGGGGACAATGAGCAGTTCTTC.

The rearrangement uses TRBV5-1 and TRBJ2-2; 8 bases align to TRBD2. CDR1 SGHRS and CDR2 YFSETQ come from the germline V gene. The J segment lost 1 base and the V segment lost 4 bases, leaving 9 bases of the junction unmatched. This CDR3 has 17 residues. The CDR3 DNA reads TGCGCCAGCAGCCAGGCCGGGAGCGGGGGGAACACCGGGGAGCTGTTTTTT. Translating gives CASSQAGSGGNTGELFF.

The rearrangement links TRBV24-1 to TRBJ2-1; D call uncertain. There are 14 residues in the CDR3. V shed 0 bases and J shed 5 bases, with 7 bases lying between them. Germline loops: CDR1 KGHDR, CDR2 SFDVKD. CDR3 in amino acids: CATSDLSVHNEQFF. The CDR3 DNA sequence: TGTGCCACCAGTGATTTGTCAGTCCACAATGAGCAGTTCTTC.

V is TRBV9 and J is TRBJ2-5; 9 nucleotides align to TRBD2. Germline CDR1 is SGDLS and CDR2 is YYNGEE. The V and J ends lost 0 bases and 4 bases, in that order; junction bases with no gene match: 7. This CDR3 is built from 16 residues. In DNA form, the CDR3 reads TGTGCCAGCAGCGTAGCTGGCGGGAGGGCCGGAGAGACCCAGTACTTC. This translates into CASSVAGGRAGETQYF. The full variable domain, its missing parts supplied by reference TRBV9 and TRBJ2-5, is DSGVTQTPKHLITATGQRVTLRCSPRSGDLSVYWYQQSLDQGLQFLIQYYNGEERAKGNILERFSAQQFPDLHSELNLSSLELGDSALYFCASSVAGGRAGETQYFGPGTRLLVL.